The TCR beta chain under discussion was sequenced for a study of blood T cell repertoires in COVID-19. CDR3 length: 18 amino acids. The J segment lost 0 bases and the V segment lost 4 bases, leaving 9 bases of the junction unmatched. CDR1 is LGHDT, CDR2 YNNKEL, per germline (reference sequence). Generated by immunoSEQ multiplex PCR, the TCRdb table keeps only in-frame clones and is missing some. The repertoire has about 270,000 clones, roughly nine tenths of them found once; the top ten carry around 2%. Before being deemed recovered, Cohort 3 donors had two negative PCRs, clearance, or symptom resolution.

J is TRBJ1-1 and V is TRBV3-1 (or the pseudogene TRBV3-2); 12 bases map to TRBD1. The sequence was collected from a young woman who had recovered from COVID-19. Specimen: PBMCs or T cells enriched from blood (not recorded which). The CDR3 region is CASSPIPGQGALNTEAFF. The CDR3 region has the DNA TGTGCCAGCAGCCCGATTCCGGGACAGGGGGCGTTGAACACTGAAGCTTTCTTT.